The T cell receptor (beta chain) described here comes from a study of CD8+ T cells in alopecia areata. About the research overall: Administration of oral tofacitinib to treated patients was at 5 to 10 mg twice daily. Once tofacitinib had been taken for 6 to 18 months, 6 months off drug followed.

The V segment lost 2 bases and the J segment 2 bases; nucleotides outside the gene matches: 9. Germline V lookup: CDR1 SGHDN, CDR2 FVKESK. The CDR3 loop spans 17 amino acids. Documented treatment: oral pan-JAK inhibitor, 5-10 mg twice daily. Peripheral blood samples and lesional scalp punch biopsies were obtained from alopecia areata patients. Following extraction, RNA underwent reverse transcription to cDNA, which served as the sequencing template. Data came from immunoSEQ multiplex PCR; TCRdb stores just in-frame clones and leaves some out. In the table there are roughly 6,900 clones, around two thirds of which are singletons. This clone was recorded only once. Its antigen is currently unknown. Overall study findings and caveats: Sequence data from scalp samples additionally include resident alphabeta T cells of normal skin. Within the top 100, expanded CD8+ clones significantly decreased with tofacitinib, as did scalp clonality.

Material: skin, obtained at week 4, from a patient treated with tofacitinib. The rearrangement links TRBV14 to TRBJ2-1; 7 bases are a match to TRBD2. The clonotype comes from a human donor with alopecia areata. CDR3 DNA: TGTGCCAGCAGCCAACCCGGGACTAACGCCCCCTACAATGAGCAGTTCTTC. Its protein product is CASSQPGTNAPYNEQFF.